This is a list of T cell receptor beta chains from one sample in a study of cytomegalovirus exposure and HLA in healthy donors. Here immunoSEQ multiplex PCR was the method, and the copy in TCRdb shows in-frame clones only, minus some. This repertoire shows over 75,000 clones, 77% found once; its top ten account for under 7.5%. Source material: PBMCs. These receptors were collected from a man aged 50 to 59 in good health and CMV-seropositive. CDR3s leave out the opening cysteine and the closing phenylalanine or tryptophan. The order of the fields is V gene, clone size, CDR3 protein. Part of the rows lack a size; the others show once, few, many or a class for expanded clones.

v_gene: TRBV28; abundance: .; CDR3aa: ASSSGTINTQY
v_gene: TRBV6-1; abundance: .; CDR3aa: ASRPDLGANGYT
v_gene: TRBV15; abundance: .; CDR3aa: ATSRVRGGSYNEQF
v_gene: TRBV19; abundance: .; CDR3aa: ASSAGASWNQPQH
v_gene: TRBV7-2; abundance: .; CDR3aa: ASRPNTGITGELF
v_gene: TRBV5-1; abundance: .; CDR3aa: ASSFGIGGSNEKLF
v_gene: TRBV30; abundance: .; CDR3aa: AWSVQGGEKLF
v_gene: TRBV5-8; abundance: few; CDR3aa: ASSQGTGTQETQY
v_gene: TRBV7-2; abundance: .; CDR3aa: ASSFGGAPDTQY
v_gene: TRBV7-9; abundance: .; CDR3aa: ASSCPLR
v_gene: TRBV4-3; abundance: .; CDR3aa: ASSQQGKGYGYT
v_gene: TRBV5-1; abundance: .; CDR3aa: ASSLAGIGNSPLH
v_gene: TRBV5-4; abundance: .; CDR3aa: ASSLTPSTSTDTQY
v_gene: TRBV4-3; abundance: .; CDR3aa: ASSQDEGSPLH
v_gene: TRBV2; abundance: .; CDR3aa: ASSRGLGETQY
v_gene: TRBV9; abundance: few; CDR3aa: ASSAQTGTYNEQF
v_gene: TRBV7-2; abundance: .; CDR3aa: ASSPALPLNTEAF
v_gene: TRBV18; abundance: .; CDR3aa: ASSPRGQETQY
v_gene: TRBV5-4; abundance: once; CDR3aa: ASRLTGGYGYT